The T cell receptor (beta chain) under discussion was sequenced for a study of control samples from healthy donors and cancer patients. This CDR3 has 14 amino acids. V gave up 11 bases and J gave up 6 bases; unmatched junction bases: 11. Looked up from germline, CDR1 is MNHEY and CDR2 is SVGAGI. The table came from immunoSEQ multiplex PCR; TCRdb's copy has only in-frame clones and leaves some out. The repertoire holds roughly 60,000 clones, with 94% as singletons. The origin of this receptor is a man aged 25 to 40 in good health. The chain has TRBV6-5 and TRBJ2-2; 8 bases line up with TRBD1. The sequenced material came from blood. CDR3 nucleotide sequence: TGTGCCGCTGGCTTGACAGGGGCATCCGGGGAGCTGTTTTTT. Translation gives CAAGLTGASGELFF.